Listed below are T cell receptor beta chains from one sample, sequenced in a study of somatic mutations in cytotoxic T cells in rheumatoid arthritis. Libraries were prepared by immunoSEQ multiplex PCR; TCRdb keeps only in-frame clonotypes and omits some of them. The sample has roughly 32,000 clones; approximately 78% are singletons. The sequenced material came from CD8+ T cells sorted from blood. Receptor source: an adult with rheumatoid arthritis. The CDR3 runs from the conserved cysteine through the conserved F or W. The D gene is left open where the match is weak. Clone size is given for some rows only: seen once, a few or many times, or a class if the clone is expanded.

cdr3_aa cdr3_nt v_call d_call clone_size j_call
CASSQLGGAFDEQFF TGTGCCAGCAGCCAACTTGGAGGGGCGTTTGATGAGCAGTTCTTC TRBV11-2 - - TRBJ2-1
CASSWGQGGGNTIYF TGTGCCAGCAGCTGGGGACAGGGAGGAGGAAACACCATATATTTT TRBV7-6 TRBD1 - TRBJ1-3
CASRGTSGGNEQFF TGTGCCAGCAGGGGGACTAGCGGGGGCAATGAGCAGTTCTTC TRBV28 TRBD2 - TRBJ2-1
CASSIWTSGTDTQYF TGTGCCAGCAGCATCTGGACTAGCGGCACAGATACGCAGTATTTT TRBV7-2 TRBD2 once TRBJ2-3
CASGSGGGNEQFF TGTGCCAGCGGAAGCGGTGGGGGGAATGAGCAGTTCTTC TRBV7-6 - few TRBJ2-1
CASSDRPRDNLNTEAFF TGCGCCAGCAGTGATCGTCCCAGGGACAACTTGAACACTGAAGCTTTCTTT TRBV10-1 - few TRBJ1-1
CASSQLKPGQGDTF TGCGCCAGCAGCCAGTTAAAGCCGGGACAGGGGGACACCTTC TRBV4-1 TRBD1 - TRBJ1-2
CASSPFDSSTDTQYF TGTGCCAGCAGTCCCTTTGACTCCAGCACAGATACGCAGTATTTT TRBV27 - - TRBJ2-3
CASSSPEDRLNYGYTF TGTGCCAGCAGCAGTCCGGAGGACAGGCTTAACTATGGCTACACCTTC TRBV5-4 TRBD1 - TRBJ1-2
CAWSPQKWVFEQYF TGTGCCTGGAGTCCACAAAAATGGGTTTTCGAGCAGTACTTC TRBV30 - - TRBJ2-7
CASSVPRGGLGANVLTF TGTGCCAGCAGCGTCCCCCGGGGGGGGCTAGGGGCCAACGTCCTGACTTTC TRBV9 TRBD2 - TRBJ2-6
CASSLGTGDYSGKLFF TGTGCCAGCAGCTTAGGGACAGGGGACTACAGCGGAAAACTGTTTTTT TRBV7-6 TRBD1 - TRBJ1-4
CASSPGLYEQYF TGCGCCAGCAGTCCGGGCCTCTACGAGCAGTACTTC TRBV10-1 - - TRBJ2-7
CASPPAGNTGELFF TGTGCCAGCCCTCCGGCGGGGAACACCGGGGAGCTGTTTTTT TRBV11-2 - - TRBJ2-2
CASSRVSPRPPTYGYTF TGTGCCAGCAGCCGCGTGTCTCCTCGCCCCCCTACCTATGGCTACACCTTC TRBV11-3 - - TRBJ1-2
CASSLFGTVNTEAFF TGTGCCAGCAGCCTCTTCGGGACAGTGAACACTGAAGCTTTCTTT TRBV28 TRBD1 once TRBJ1-1
CASSYGGLAPYEQYF TGTGCCAGCAGTTACGGGGGACTGGCCCCCTACGAGCAGTACTTC TRBV6-6 - once TRBJ2-7
CASSRDYEGAHTGELFF TGTGCCAGCAGTCGGGACTACGAAGGAGCACACACCGGGGAGCTGTTTTTT TRBV6-4 TRBD2 once TRBJ2-2
CASSDTTGGEAFF TGTGCCAGCAGTGACACGACAGGGGGGGAAGCTTTCTTT TRBV28 TRBD1 - TRBJ1-1
CSVEDHSGIQNTEAFF TGCAGCGTTGAAGATCATAGCGGCATACAGAACACTGAAGCTTTCTTT TRBV29-1 - - TRBJ1-1
CASSVAGTGWYEQYF TGTGCCAGCAGTGTTGCCGGGACAGGGTGGTACGAGCAGTACTTC TRBV6-1 TRBD1 - TRBJ2-7
CAISGGTGDHEQYF TGTGCCATCAGTGGGGGGACAGGGGACCACGAGCAGTACTTC TRBV10-3 TRBD1 - TRBJ2-7
CASSLNYGISGNTIYF TGTGCCAGCAGCTTGAACTACGGGATCTCTGGAAACACCATATATTTT TRBV5-4 - - TRBJ1-3
CASSSITGTSGSHTGELFF TGTGCCAGTAGTTCTATAACCGGGACTAGCGGGAGTCACACCGGGGAGCTGTTTTTT TRBV19 TRBD2 once TRBJ2-2
CASSTGGLYNEQFF TGTGCCAGTAGTACAGGGGGCCTCTACAATGAGCAGTTCTTC TRBV19 TRBD1 - TRBJ2-1
CATIGLINPQETQYF TGTGCCACCATTGGACTCATCAATCCACAAGAGACCCAGTACTTC TRBV25-1 - - TRBJ2-5
CAWGDNSYEQYF TGTGCCTGGGGTGACAACTCCTACGAGCAGTACTTC TRBV30 - - TRBJ2-7
CAGSWARQGHTEAFF TGCGCCGGCAGCTGGGCCCGACAGGGGCACACTGAAGCTTTCTTT TRBV5-1 TRBD1 once TRBJ1-1